This TCR beta chain derives from a study of T cell responses to AZD1222 COVID-19 vaccine. The wider study: Second-dose timings of about 4 or about 12 weeks were pooled. The study, taken as a whole, reports: Repertoire sampling occurred only after the peak T cell response. Most donors were white British, females outnumbered males, and clonal diversity was possibly underestimated.

Of note for this clone: Its antigen remains unidentified.

Method: immunoSEQ multiplex PCR; TCRdb's copy keeps in-frame clones and lacks some. The table records about 110,000 clones, 80% to 85% of them present only once. CDR1 and CDR2 from the germline V gene are SGHRS and YFSETQ. The V and J ends lost 2 bases and 10 bases respectively, with 10 bases between them. The CDR3 runs 12 residues. The receptor comes from an adult in good health. Sample: peripheral blood, taken on day 0 of AZD1222 vaccination. The chain links TRBV5-1 to TRBJ2-1; D gene unclear. The CDR3 DNA sequence: TGCGCCAGCAGCTTACACCTCTACGAGCAGTTCTTC. This gives the protein CASSLHLYEQFF.